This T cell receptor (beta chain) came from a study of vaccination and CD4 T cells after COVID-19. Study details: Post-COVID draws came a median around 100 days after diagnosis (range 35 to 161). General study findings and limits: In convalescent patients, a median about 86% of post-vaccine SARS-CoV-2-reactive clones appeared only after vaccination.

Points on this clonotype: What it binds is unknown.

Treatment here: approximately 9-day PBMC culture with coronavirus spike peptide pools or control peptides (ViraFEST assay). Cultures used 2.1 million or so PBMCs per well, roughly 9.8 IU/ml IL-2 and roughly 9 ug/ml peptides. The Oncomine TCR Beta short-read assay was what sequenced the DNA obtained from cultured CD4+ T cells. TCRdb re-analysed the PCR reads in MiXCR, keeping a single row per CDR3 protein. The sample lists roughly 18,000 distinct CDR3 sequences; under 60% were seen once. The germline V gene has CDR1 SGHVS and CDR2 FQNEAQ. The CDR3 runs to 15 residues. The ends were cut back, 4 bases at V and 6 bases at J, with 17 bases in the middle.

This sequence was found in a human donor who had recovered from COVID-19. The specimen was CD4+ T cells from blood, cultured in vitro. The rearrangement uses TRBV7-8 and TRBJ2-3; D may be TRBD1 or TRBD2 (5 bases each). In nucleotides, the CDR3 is TGTGCCAGCAGCTATTTCCGGGACCCACGGGATACGCAGTATTTT. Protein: CASSYFRDPRDTQYF. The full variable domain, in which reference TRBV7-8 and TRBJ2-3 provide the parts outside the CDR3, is GAGVSQSPRYKVAKRGQDVALRCDPISGHVSLFWYQQALGQGPEFLTYFQNEAQLDKSGLPSDRFFAERPEGSVSTLKIQRTQQEDSAVYLCASSYFRDPRDTQYFGPGTRLTVL.